These 2 T cell receptor beta chains came from one sample sequenced in a study of post-analysis software for immune sequencing data. Findings of the study overall: Among roughly five TRBV segments more frequent in patients than controls were TRBV5-6, TRBV5-1 and TRBV20-1.

These receptors are not linked to any known antigen. The TCR beta cDNA libraries carried unique molecular identifiers. TCRdb re-called the PCR reads through MiXCR, storing one row per CDR3 protein. Of about 810,000 distinct CDR3 sequences in the sample, 53% were seen once. The sample consisted of blood. Source of these receptors: a girl aged 5-17 years with multiple sclerosis.

The chain recombines TRBV28 with TRBJ2-7; TRBD1 matches 9 bases. The CDR3 consists of 15 residues. Trimming at V came to 3 bases and at J to 3 bases, leaving 6 bases not matched to a gene. CDR1 is MDHEN and CDR2 is SYDVKM in the germline V gene. As DNA, the CDR3 is TGTGCCAGCAGTTTCTGGGGACAGGGCAACTACGAGCAGTACTTC. This gives the protein CASSFWGQGNYEQYF.

As concerns this clonotype: An end of the junction differs from the germline gene, which may be a read error. The V call is TRBV20-1, the J call TRBJ2-7; 9 nucleotides align to TRBD2. Germline CDR1 is DFQATT and CDR2 is SNEGSKA (reference sequence). The CDR3 has 14 residues. CDR3 amino acids: CSASIAGARDEQYF. In DNA, the CDR3 is TGCAGCGCTAGTATAGCGGGAGCGCGTGACGAGCAGTACTTC.